This is a list of T cell receptor beta chains from one sample in a study of blood T cell repertoires in COVID-19. Clones were sequenced by immunoSEQ multiplex PCR, and TCRdb holds only the in-frame ones, with some missing. The table lists 90,000 to 110,000 clones, approximately 87% of them singletons. Sample: peripheral blood. The receptor source for this set is a woman between 45 and 60 years old with acute or convalescent COVID-19. The CDR3 runs from the conserved cysteine through the conserved F or W. D genes are given only for firm matches. Clone size is shown for a subset of rows, as once, few, many or a class of expanded clone.

D gene: NA; J gene: TRBJ2-1; V gene: TRBV24-1; clone size: NA; CDR3 length: 14; CDR3 protein: CATSDLDTLDEQFF; CDR3 DNA: TGTGCCACCAGTGATTTGGACACACTTGATGAGCAGTTCTTC
D gene: TRBD1; J gene: TRBJ2-7; V gene: TRBV2; clone size: NA; CDR3 length: 14; CDR3 protein: CASSVLQGAHEQYF; CDR3 DNA: TGTGCCAGCAGTGTCCTTCAGGGGGCCCACGAGCAGTACTTC
D gene: NA; J gene: TRBJ2-7; V gene: TRBV6-2/TRBV6-3; clone size: NA; CDR3 length: 13; CDR3 protein: CASSYLTGYEQYF; CDR3 DNA: TGTGCCAGCAGTTACCTAACAGGGTACGAGCAGTACTTC
D gene: NA; J gene: TRBJ1-2; V gene: TRBV29-1; clone size: NA; CDR3 length: 12; CDR3 protein: CSVALEGYGYTF; CDR3 DNA: TGCAGCGTTGCACTAGAGGGCTATGGCTACACCTTC
D gene: TRBD2; J gene: TRBJ2-5; V gene: TRBV29-1; clone size: NA; CDR3 length: 15; CDR3 protein: CSVETRLAGAETQYF; CDR3 DNA: TGCAGCGTTGAAACCCGACTAGCGGGGGCAGAGACCCAGTACTTC
D gene: TRBD1; J gene: TRBJ2-7; V gene: TRBV28; clone size: NA; CDR3 length: 13; CDR3 protein: CASIPQGWYEQYF; CDR3 DNA: TGTGCCAGCATCCCACAGGGGTGGTACGAGCAGTACTTC
D gene: NA; J gene: TRBJ2-1; V gene: TRBV5-1; clone size: NA; CDR3 length: 13; CDR3 protein: CASSFSPQDEQFF; CDR3 DNA: TGCGCCAGCAGCTTTAGTCCCCAGGATGAGCAGTTCTTC
D gene: NA; J gene: TRBJ2-1; V gene: TRBV11-3; clone size: NA; CDR3 length: 15; CDR3 protein: CASSLDFNSYNEQFF; CDR3 DNA: TGTGCCAGCAGCTTAGATTTTAATAGCTACAATGAGCAGTTCTTC
D gene: NA; J gene: TRBJ1-5; V gene: TRBV4-1; clone size: NA; CDR3 length: 18; CDR3 protein: CASSQPPRAGKSNQPQHF; CDR3 DNA: TGCGCCAGCAGCCAGCCCCCGAGGGCAGGCAAGAGCAATCAGCCCCAGCATTTT
D gene: TRBD2; J gene: TRBJ2-3; V gene: TRBV30; clone size: NA; CDR3 length: 13; CDR3 protein: CAWSATGGNTQYF; CDR3 DNA: TGTGCCTGGAGTGCCACGGGGGGGAATACGCAGTATTTT
D gene: NA; J gene: TRBJ1-2; V gene: TRBV30; clone size: NA; CDR3 length: 16; CDR3 protein: CAWSSLFPGAVYGYTF; CDR3 DNA: TGTGCCTGGAGTTCCCTATTCCCGGGAGCAGTCTATGGCTACACCTTC
D gene: NA; J gene: TRBJ2-7; V gene: TRBV6-5; clone size: NA; CDR3 length: 13; CDR3 protein: CASSFGKNYEQYF; CDR3 DNA: TGTGCCAGCAGTTTCGGGAAGAACTACGAGCAGTACTTC
D gene: TRBD1; J gene: TRBJ1-2; V gene: TRBV7-6; clone size: NA; CDR3 length: 16; CDR3 protein: CASSLGQGAGGYGYTF; CDR3 DNA: TGTGCCAGCAGCTTAGGACAGGGGGCAGGCGGCTATGGCTACACCTTC
D gene: TRBD1; J gene: TRBJ1-3; V gene: TRBV6-5; clone size: few; CDR3 length: 14; CDR3 protein: CASATGGFGNTIYF; CDR3 DNA: TGTGCCAGCGCCACAGGGGGCTTTGGAAACACCATATATTTT
D gene: TRBD2; J gene: TRBJ2-5; V gene: TRBV10-1; clone size: NA; CDR3 length: 15; CDR3 protein: CASSGPSGEEETQYF; CDR3 DNA: TGCGCCAGCAGTGGGCCTAGCGGGGAGGAAGAGACCCAGTACTTC
D gene: NA; J gene: TRBJ1-5; V gene: TRBV5-8; clone size: NA; CDR3 length: 16; CDR3 protein: CASILGGRASNQPQHF; CDR3 DNA: TGTGCCAGCATCCTTGGGGGGAGAGCTAGCAATCAGCCCCAGCATTTT
D gene: NA; J gene: TRBJ2-7; V gene: TRBV6-6; clone size: NA; CDR3 length: 17; CDR3 protein: CASSPGLDRESSYEQYF; CDR3 DNA: TGTGCCAGCAGTCCCGGACTGGACCGGGAGAGCTCCTACGAGCAGTACTTC
D gene: NA; J gene: TRBJ2-2; V gene: TRBV9; clone size: NA; CDR3 length: 15; CDR3 protein: CASSARDWNTGELFF; CDR3 DNA: TGTGCCAGCAGCGCCCGGGACTGGAACACCGGGGAGCTGTTTTTT
D gene: NA; J gene: TRBJ1-4; V gene: TRBV5-4; clone size: NA; CDR3 length: 14; CDR3 protein: CASSLVATNEKLFF; CDR3 DNA: TGTGCCAGCAGCTTGGTAGCAACTAATGAAAAACTGTTTTTT
D gene: TRBD1; J gene: TRBJ2-3; V gene: TRBV14; clone size: once; CDR3 length: 19; CDR3 protein: CASSPLLGLGQANTDTQYF; CDR3 DNA: TGTGCCAGCAGCCCCCTCCTGGGGCTAGGACAGGCAAACACAGATACGCAGTATTTT
D gene: TRBD1; J gene: TRBJ2-6; V gene: TRBV6-5; clone size: NA; CDR3 length: 14; CDR3 protein: CASRTGSGANVLTF; CDR3 DNA: TGTGCCAGCAGGACAGGGTCTGGGGCCAACGTCCTGACTTTC
D gene: NA; J gene: TRBJ1-5; V gene: TRBV20-1; clone size: NA; CDR3 length: 11; CDR3 protein: CSARDGQPQHF; CDR3 DNA: TGCAGTGCTAGAGACGGTCAGCCCCAGCATTTT
D gene: NA; J gene: TRBJ2-5; V gene: TRBV6-1; clone size: NA; CDR3 length: 15; CDR3 protein: CASSESRTNPETQYF; CDR3 DNA: TGTGCCAGCAGTGAATCCCGGACAAACCCAGAGACCCAGTACTTC
D gene: NA; J gene: TRBJ1-6; V gene: TRBV6-5; clone size: NA; CDR3 length: 14; CDR3 protein: CASLTAGGNSPLHF; CDR3 DNA: TGTGCCAGCCTGACGGCAGGTGGGAATTCACCCCTCCACTTT